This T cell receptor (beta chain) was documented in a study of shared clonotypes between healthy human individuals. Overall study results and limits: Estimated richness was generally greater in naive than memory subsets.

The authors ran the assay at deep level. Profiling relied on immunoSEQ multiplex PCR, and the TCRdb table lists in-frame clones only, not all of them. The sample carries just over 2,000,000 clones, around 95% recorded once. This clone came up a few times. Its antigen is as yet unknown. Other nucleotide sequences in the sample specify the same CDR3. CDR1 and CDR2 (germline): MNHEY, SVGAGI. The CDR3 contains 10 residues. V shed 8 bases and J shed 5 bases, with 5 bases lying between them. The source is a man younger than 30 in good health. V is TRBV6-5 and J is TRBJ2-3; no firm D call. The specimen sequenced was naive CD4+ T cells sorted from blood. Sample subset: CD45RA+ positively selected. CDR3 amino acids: CASGRDTQYF. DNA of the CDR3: TGTGCCAGCGGAAGAGATACGCAGTATTTT.